Detailed here is one T cell receptor beta chain. This clonotype was detected a few times. The antigen this receptor binds is unknown. The record has no base qualities; no much larger clone is one base away. Preparation of the library involved PCR. The sequencing machine was an Illumina HiSeq 2500. TCR libraries were prepared with molecular barcoding, using unique molecular identifiers to normalize TCRbeta repertoire quantification. Clones were called with MiXCR by TCRdb after fastp trimmed the public reads at Q25, and only in-frame beta chains were retained. All rows with the same CDR3 protein become a single entry with the most common DNA and genes. The table for this sample lists fewer than 550,000 distinct CDR3 sequences; about a tenth of them were counted only once. Roughly 6% of the sample is held by the ten biggest clonotypes. This sample was included in a study of T-cell reconstitution after alpha-beta-depleted transplantation in children (TCRdb year 2016). Regarding the research as a whole: Using TCR repertoire profiling, the study followed T-cell immune reconstitution in a quantitative way in children after TCRalphabeta/CD19-depleted allogeneic hematopoietic cell transplantation.

The CDR3 contains 14 residues, cysteine and phenylalanine counted. Only the CDR3 DNA is retained, 42 bases long and in frame from the first base. At the junction V is shortened by 2 bases and J by 0 bases, with 10 bases in between. In the germline V gene (reference sequence), CDR1 corresponds to DFQATT and CDR2 to SNEGSKA. In this chain, TRBV20-1 is recombined with TRBJ1-1; the D segment could be TRBD1, given 6 matching bases. This sequence was found in a human donor who donated a stem cell graft to a child with acute myeloid leukemia. Sample: PBMCs from the stem cell graft donor, taken from the stem cell graft. The sequence in DNA is TGCAGTGCTAGACCGACAGGAATGAACACTGAAGCTTTCTTT. Its coded protein is CSARPTGMNTEAFF.